These 12 T cell receptor beta chains originate from one sample sequenced in a study of T cell repertoires and Cas9 in healthy adults. TCRdb keeps only in-frame clones here, not all; method: immunoSEQ multiplex PCR. The table records around 20,000 clones, around 90% of them present only once. Sequencing was performed on CD4+ effector T cells (CD127+, CD25-, CD137-, CD154-) from PBMCs; culture status not recorded. The source is a human donor in good health.

The J gene is TRBJ2-1, the V gene TRBV18; 8 bases are shared with TRBD2. The CDR3 spans 14 residues. Germline CDR1 and CDR2: KGHSH and LQKENI. Trimming cost V 3 bases and J 4 bases; bases outside gene matches: 2. The CDR3 DNA reads TGTGCCAGCTCACCCCGGGAGGGATACAATGAGCAGTTCTTC. It specifies CASSPREGYNEQFF. Supplemented by reference TRBV18 and TRBJ2-1, the full variable domain reads NAGVMQNPRHLVRRRGQEARLRCSPMKGHSHVYWYRQLPEEGLKFMVYLQKENIIDESGMPKERFSAEFPKEGPSILRIQQVVRGDSAAYFCASSPREGYNEQFFGPGTRLTVL.

J is TRBJ1-2 and V is TRBV11-2; D not certain. The CDR3 runs 16 residues. V lost 3 bases to trimming and J lost 4 bases, with 18 bases between them. Germline V gene sequence: CDR1 SGHAT, CDR2 FQNNGV. CDR3 DNA sequence: TGTGCCAGCAGCTTCAGCCTCGCCCGGGCCTCCTATGGCTACACCTTC. Residues: CASSFSLARASYGYTF.

This rearrangement joins TRBV4-1 to TRBJ1-6; TRBD1 might be the D (5 bases). V lost 3 bases and J lost 13, with 22 bases in between. Germline loops: CDR1 MGHRA, CDR2 YSYEKL. This CDR3 spans 16 amino acids. The CDR3 region is CASSQIGTSRRVPLHF. The DNA for the CDR3 is TGCGCCAGCAGCCAGATAGGGACCTCACGTAGGGTCCCCCTCCACTTT.

The chain combines TRBV28 with TRBJ2-5, with 7 bases lining up with TRBD1. There are 14 residues in the CDR3. The trim removed 6 bases at V and 5 bases at J, leaving 9 bases unmatched. CDR1 and CDR2 from the germline V gene are MDHEN and SYDVKM. The CDR3 loop is CASSPTGDQETQYF. The CDR3, as DNA: TGTGCCAGCAGCCCTACAGGGGATCAGGAGACCCAGTACTTC. The full variable domain, its missing parts supplied by reference TRBV28 and TRBJ2-5, is DVKVTQSSRYLVKRTGEKVFLECVQDMDHENMFWYRQDPGLGLRLIYFSYDVKMKEKGDIPEGYSVSREKKERFSLILESASTNQTSMYLCASSPTGDQETQYFGPGTRLLVL.

The chain is built from TRBV30 and TRBJ1-2, with 8 positions matching TRBD1. The J segment lost 4 bases and the V segment lost 1 base, leaving 2 bases of the junction unmatched. Germline V lookup: CDR1 GTSNPN, CDR2 SVGIG (reference sequence). The CDR3 has 13 amino acids. CDR3 protein: CAWSDGQGYGYTF. CDR3 DNA: TGTGCCTGGAGTGACGGACAGGGCTATGGCTACACCTTC.

The J gene is TRBJ2-7, the V gene TRBV18, with D possibly matching TRBD2 (6 bases). Trimming took 4 bases from V and 5 from J, leaving 15 bases between them. Per germline, CDR1 KGHSH and CDR2 LQKENI. This CDR3 is built from 14 residues. CDR3 coding DNA: TGTGCCAGCTCACGCTCCGGGGGTGAGCACGAGCAGTACTTC. Protein: CASSRSGGEHEQYF.

The rearrangement uses TRBV28 and TRBJ2-7, with D maybe TRBD2 (6 bases). The CDR3 sequence is 13 residues long. The V end was cut by 7 bases, the J end by 6 bases, with 16 bases between. Germline lookup yields CDR1 MDHEN and CDR2 SYDVKM. This chain's CDR3 is CASTGRAGGEQYF. CDR3 DNA sequence: TGTGCCAGCACCGGGCGTGCCGGGGGCGAGCAGTACTTC. Full variable domain (missing parts from reference TRBV28 and TRBJ2-7): DVKVTQSSRYLVKRTGEKVFLECVQDMDHENMFWYRQDPGLGLRLIYFSYDVKMKEKGDIPEGYSVSREKKERFSLILESASTNQTSMYLCASTGRAGGEQYFGPGTRLTVT.

The chain has TRBV10-3 and TRBJ2-2; the D call may be TRBD1 or TRBD2 (5 bases each). V lost 10 bases to trimming and J lost 1 base, with 16 bases between them. CDR3 size: 15 residues. Germline values: CDR1 ENHRY, CDR2 SYGVKD. DNA for the CDR3: TGTGCCACACTCGGGGCGAATTTGAACACCGGGGAGCTGTTTTTT. This translates into CATLGANLNTGELFF.

The chain employs TRBV5-1 and TRBJ1-1, with D maybe TRBD1 (6 bases). CDR3 size: 14 residues. Trimming stripped 2 bases from V and 3 bases from J, with 11 bases between. In germline, CDR1 is SGHRS, CDR2 YFSETQ. This CDR3 is CASSFGGRDTEAFF. CDR3 coding DNA: TGCGCCAGCAGCTTTGGGGGCAGGGACACTGAAGCTTTCTTT.

The V gene is TRBV18, the J gene TRBJ2-7; D unclear. CDR1 and CDR2 (germline): KGHSH, LQKENI. V was pared by 5 bases and J by 2 bases, with 13 bases between. This CDR3 has 14 amino acids. CDR3 in DNA: TGTGCCAGCTCAAGCTCCACTATTCCCTACGAGCAGTACTTC. It yields the protein CASSSSTIPYEQYF.

The table lists this clone with a count of one. The chain recombines TRBV28 with TRBJ1-2; 9 nucleotides align to TRBD1. There are 15 residues in the CDR3. With V trimmed by 0 bases and J by 4 bases, 3 bases remained unmatched. Germline V gene data show CDR1 as MDHEN and CDR2 as SYDVKM. The CDR3 region has the DNA TGTGCCAGCAGTTTATGGGACAGGGGTGTCTATGGCTACACCTTC. It codes for CASSLWDRGVYGYTF.

Points on this clone: The conserved final phenylalanine or tryptophan is absent from the CDR3, which likely points to a read error. The gene calls are TRBV6-1 and TRBJ2-7, with TRBD1 matching 8 bases. Germline CDR1 MNHNS, CDR2 SASEGT. V gave up 3 bases and J gave up 7 bases; unmatched junction bases: 14. CDR3 length: 16 residues. CDR3 protein: CASSDPRDRPVKEQYS. DNA for the CDR3: TGTGCCAGCAGTGATCCCCGGGACAGGCCTGTTAAGGAGCAGTACTCC.